The present T cell receptor (beta chain) was sequenced within a study of tumor and adjacent non-tumor tissue in lung cancer. Note on this clonotype: This clone may be a read error of a much larger clone one base away.

The library came from three nested PCR rounds adapted from ARM-PCR protocols. TCRdb re-called the multiplex PCR reads through MiXCR, storing one row per CDR3 protein. The sample has over 100,000 distinct CDR3 sequences; about 65% are singletons. RNA was extracted from bulk tissue without any cell sorting. This non-tumor lung sample came from over 3 cm beyond the tumor edge. CDR3 length: 13 residues. The V and J genes are TRBV12-3 or TRBV12-4 and TRBJ1-4; D ambiguous. The sample was distant non-tumor lung tissue. The TCR was taken from a man between 60 and 70 years old with non-small cell lung cancer. The CDR3 DNA sequence: TGTGCCAACAGTTTGTCGACTAATGAAAAACTGTTTTTT. Its protein is CANSLSTNEKLFF.